This T cell receptor beta chain was captured in a study of spatial heterogeneity in lung cancer (dated by TCRdb to about 2019). About the study as a whole: Beta-chain transcripts were consistently detected in greater numbers than alpha-chain transcripts, which likely reflected higher beta-chain transcript abundance. In tumor regions, TCR transcript counts showed a strong correlation with a T cell transcriptional module score derived from matched bulk RNA-seq. In the raw uncorrected reads, each unique combination of TCR and UMI appeared more than ten times on average. In non-small cell lung cancer, the study quantitatively compared TCR alpha and beta repertoires across several tumor regions, matched nontumor lung, and blood. TCR repertoire features were related to nonsynonymous mutation counts determined by whole-exome sequencing of tumor tissue. At surgery, about 210 tumor regions, around 67 matched nontumor lung samples and 56 PBMC samples were TCR-sequenced for both alpha and beta chains.

Library prep was done by 5' RACE. TCRdb names NextSeq 500 as the instrument used. The TCR library protocol attached a unique molecular identifier to each TCR cDNA molecule to allow correction of PCR and sequencing errors. The published analysis was carried out like this. TCR identification, UMI-based error correction and CDR3 extraction were all carried out with Decombinator tools. TCRs above a frequency of 2 per 1,000, corresponding to the top 1% of the tumor frequency distribution, were defined as expanded. Expanded tumor TCRs were classed as regional if statistically deemed absent (corrected P<0.05) from at least one tumor region, otherwise ubiquitous. Each repertoire was subsampled 100 times to 5,000 TCRs, after which Renyi diversity was computed with the R vegan package. CDR3 similarity networks were built from amino acid triplet string-kernel similarity, with CDR3s being connected when pairwise similarity was above 0.82. TCRdb reprocessing: public reads trimmed at Q25 with fastp, clones called with MiXCR, in-frame beta chains kept. Rows are combined by CDR3 protein, so each entry shows the most common genes and DNA. TCRdb, not the original authors, processed these V and J calls. The sample yields 20,000 to 30,000 distinct CDR3 sequences; 8% to 10% were counted once. Roughly 8% of the sample lies in the top ten.

This clonotype was seen many times. What this receptor recognizes is not known. Base qualities are not recorded, but no much larger clone differs from it by a single base. Inclusive of the bounding cysteine and phenylalanine, the CDR3 is 18 residues long. The sequence is cut down to CDR3 DNA, 54 bases in frame from base 1. Via the germline V gene, CDR1 is SGHVS and CDR2 FNYEAQ. V is clipped by 5 bases and J by 2 bases, and the sequence between their germline boundaries is 23 bases long. The meaning of the sample's time point label: sample taken at primary tumor resection. The donors were 70 or so patients from the lung TRACERx cohort who had early-stage, untreated non-small cell lung cancer. For TCR sequencing, whole RNA was extracted from tumor and nontumor lung tissue, or from cryopreserved PBMC samples, and no cell sorting was done. Only patients with enough RNA available from two or more tumor regions were chosen for TCR sequencing. Before being selected, tumor and adjacent nontumor lung specimens were reviewed by a lung pathologist.

Overall results and qualifications from the work: Counts of ubiquitous and regional expanded TCRs were found to correlate with counts of ubiquitous and regional nonsynonymous mutations, respectively. The tumor nonsynonymous mutation count correlated with the number of expanded alpha and beta TCRs within the tumor. Confirming at a functional level the hypothesis that regional TCRs recognize regional mutations was considered to require additional single-cell paired TCR alpha and beta sequencing. TCR-seq coverage of tumor T cells was estimated at only around 6.7% for alpha chains and approximately 13% for beta chains.

The chain was built from TRBV7-6 and TRBJ2-3; the D gene cannot be resolved beyond TRBD1 or TRBD2, each matching 7 bases. This TCR was sampled from a male donor with early-stage non-small cell lung cancer. Sequenced material: lung tumor tissue, taken at surgery. The CDR3 region reads CASSQGVGRTALTDTQYF. Here is the DNA: TGTGCCAGCAGCCAGGGGGTCGGGAGGACGGCTCTCACAGATACGCAGTATTTT.